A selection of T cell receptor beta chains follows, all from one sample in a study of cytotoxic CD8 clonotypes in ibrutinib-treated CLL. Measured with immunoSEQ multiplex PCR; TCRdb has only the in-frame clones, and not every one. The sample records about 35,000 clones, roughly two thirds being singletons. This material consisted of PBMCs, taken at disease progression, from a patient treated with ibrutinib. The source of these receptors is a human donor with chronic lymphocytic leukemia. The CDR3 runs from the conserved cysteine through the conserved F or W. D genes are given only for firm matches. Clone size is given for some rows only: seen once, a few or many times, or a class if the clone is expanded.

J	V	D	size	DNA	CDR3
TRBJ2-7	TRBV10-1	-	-	TGCGCCAGCAGCCCCGGGATCTCCAACGAGCAGTACTTC	CASSPGISNEQYF
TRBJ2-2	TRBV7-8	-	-	TGTGCCAGCAGCTTAGTAGGGGGCACCGGGGAGCTGTTTTTT	CASSLVGGTGELFF
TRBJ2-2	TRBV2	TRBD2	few	TGTGCCAGCAGTCCGTCCGCGGGGGGGCTTTCCGGGGAGCTGTTTTTT	CASSPSAGGLSGELFF
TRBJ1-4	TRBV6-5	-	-	TGTGCCAGCAGTTACCCTTCCGGCCCGGAGGGTGAAAAACTGTTTTTT	CASSYPSGPEGEKLFF
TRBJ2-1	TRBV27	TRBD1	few	TGTGCCAGCAGTCCCCGACAGGGGGCGCGAAATGAGCAGTTCTTC	CASSPRQGARNEQFF
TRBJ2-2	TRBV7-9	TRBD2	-	TGTGCCAGCAGCCCCGGACTAGCAGCCACCGGGGAGCTGTTTTTT	CASSPGLAATGELFF
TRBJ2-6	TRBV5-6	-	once	TGTGCCAGCAGCCGGCCTAACACCCACTCTGGGGCCAACGTCCTGACTTTC	CASSRPNTHSGANVLTF
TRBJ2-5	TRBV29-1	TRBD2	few	TGCAGCGTTGGAGTGGTGGCGGGGGGTGACCAAGAGACCCAGTACTTC	CSVGVVAGGDQETQYF
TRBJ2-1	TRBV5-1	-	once	TGCGCCAGCAGCTCGGGGGCACTAACGACTTACAATGAGCAGTTCTTC	CASSSGALTTYNEQFF
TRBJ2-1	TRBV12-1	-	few	TGTGCCAGCACCAAAGGTGATGAGCAGTTCTTC	CASTKGDEQFF
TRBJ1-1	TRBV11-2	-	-	TGTGCCAGCGGGGGGCCCGGGAACACTGAAGCTTTCTTT	CASGGPGNTEAFF
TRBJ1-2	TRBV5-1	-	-	TGCGCCAGCAGCTCCGGGACCCCGACTATTGGTGGCTACACCTTC	CASSSGTPTIGGYTF
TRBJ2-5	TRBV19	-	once	TGTGCCACCGGTGGGGCTAAGACCCAGTACTTC	CATGGAKTQYF
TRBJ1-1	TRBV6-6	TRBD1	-	TGTGCCAGCAACCAACAGGGGGCTACTGAAGCTTTCTTT	CASNQQGATEAFF
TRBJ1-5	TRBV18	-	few	TGTGCCAGCTCACACGGGATCCAAAAGCAGCCCCAGCATTTT	CASSHGIQKQPQHF
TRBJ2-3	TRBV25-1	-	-	TGTGCCAGCAGTCCGGCAGATACGCAGTATTTT	CASSPADTQYF
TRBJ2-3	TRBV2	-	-	TGTGCCAGCTTTCCTGGACAGCTTACAGATACGCAGTATTTT	CASFPGQLTDTQYF
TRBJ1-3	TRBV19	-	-	TGTGCCAGTACCACGACAGCCTCTGGAAACACCATATATTTT	CASTTTASGNTIYF
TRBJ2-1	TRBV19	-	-	TGTGCCAGTAGTCTGCGAGGAACACGCAATGAGCAGTTCTTC	CASSLRGTRNEQFF
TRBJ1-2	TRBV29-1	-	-	TGCAGCGCGAGTACAGGTTTCCCAGACTATGGCTACACCTTC	CSASTGFPDYGYTF
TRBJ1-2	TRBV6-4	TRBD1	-	TGTGCCAGCAGTGTGGGACAGGACCGCACCAAATATAACTATGGCTACACCTTC	CASSVGQDRTKYNYGYTF
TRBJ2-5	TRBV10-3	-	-	TGTGCCATCAGTCCGGGACTCCGGACCCAAGAGACCCAGTACTTC	CAISPGLRTQETQYF
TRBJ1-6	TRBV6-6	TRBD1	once	TGTGCCAGCAGTTTCGGGACAGGGGCAAGATCACCCCTCCACTTT	CASSFGTGARSPLHF
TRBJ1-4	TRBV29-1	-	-	TGCAGCGTCGTCAGAACGGGGTTTGAGGAAAAACTGTTTTTT	CSVVRTGFEEKLFF
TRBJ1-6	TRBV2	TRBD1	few	TGTGCCAGCAGTGGACAGGGGACCTCACCCCTCCACTTT	CASSGQGTSPLHF
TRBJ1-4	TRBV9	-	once	TGTGCCAGCAGCCCACGCATAACAGGGACGGTTCACCAAAAACTGTTTTTT	CASSPRITGTVHQKLFF
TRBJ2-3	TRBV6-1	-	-	TGTGCCAGCAGTGAGATGGGGCCGCGTCGGTATTTT	CASSEMGPRRYF
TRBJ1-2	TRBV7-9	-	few	TGTGCCAGCTGGAACCAGGGTAACGGCTACACCTTC	CASWNQGNGYTF
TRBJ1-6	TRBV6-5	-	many	TGTGCCAGCAGAAGGGAGGGTGGCAATTCACCCCTCCACTTT	CASRREGGNSPLHF
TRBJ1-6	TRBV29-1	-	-	TGCAGCGTCGCAGGTCCGGGCCTTAATTCACCCCTCCACTTT	CSVAGPGLNSPLHF